The rows below give T cell receptor beta chains drawn from one sample of a study of blood T cells in healthy people across ages. Each CDR3 protein is one row after TCRdb ran MiXCR on the 5' RACE reads. Found here are approximately 810,000 distinct CDR3 sequences, 29% of them singletons; the top ten hold 15% to 20%. Sequenced input: blood. The origin of the receptors is an elderly woman in good health. CDR3s include the opening cysteine and the closing phenylalanine or tryptophan. The D gene is left open where the match is weak. For some rows the clone size is stated as once, few or many, or as a class when expanded; others skip it.

size	D	V	J	CDR3	DNA
many	NA	TRBV7-9	TRBJ2-5	CASSLRAAQETQYF	TGTGCCAGCAGCTTACGGGCAGCTCAAGAGACCCAGTACTTC
many	TRBD1	TRBV11-2	TRBJ2-1	CASSSKRRDRIGVGSYNEQFF	TGTGCCAGCAGCTCCAAGCGCCGGGACAGGATTGGGGTCGGGTCCTACAATGAGCAGTTCTTC
many	TRBD2	TRBV2	TRBJ2-1	CASSARTSGGEQFF	TGTGCCAGCAGCGCAAGGACTAGCGGGGGGGAGCAGTTCTTC
many	NA	TRBV6-5	TRBJ2-4	CASSSLGVAKNIQYF	TGTGCCAGCAGTTCGCTCGGGGTAGCCAAAAACATTCAGTACTTC
many	TRBD2	TRBV7-2	TRBJ2-3	CANSLAPAGGRTDTQYF	TGTGCCAACAGCTTAGCTCCAGCGGGGGGACGCACAGATACGCAGTATTTT
few	TRBD1	TRBV5-1	TRBJ1-1	CASSSLQGTTEAFF	TGCGCCAGCAGCTCCCTACAGGGGACCACTGAAGCTTTCTTT
few	TRBD1	TRBV11-3	TRBJ2-1	CASGSPRDRGPLSSYNEQFF	TGTGCCAGCGGATCCCCCCGGGACAGGGGGCCTCTGAGCTCCTACAATGAGCAGTTCTTC
few	NA	TRBV30	TRBJ1-2	CAWSPDYGYTF	TGTGCCTGGAGTCCCGACTATGGCTACACCTTC
NA	TRBD1	TRBV28	TRBJ2-5	CASSKRTGDNEQYF	TGTGCCAGCAGTAAAAGGACAGGGGACAATGAGCAGTACTTC
few	NA	TRBV3-1	TRBJ2-2	CASSQGWANTGELFF	TGTGCCAGCAGCCAGGGTTGGGCGAACACCGGGGAGCTGTTTTTT
NA	NA	TRBV20-1	TRBJ1-2	CSARSGGQGNYGYTF	TGCAGTGCCAGAAGCGGGGGGCAGGGAAACTATGGCTACACCTTC
NA	NA	TRBV20-1	TRBJ1-6	CSARDTLSGSYNSPLHF	TGCAGTGCTAGAGATACATTATCGGGCTCCTATAATTCACCCCTCCACTTT
NA	TRBD1	TRBV28	TRBJ2-6	CASSSSGTGKANVLTF	TGTGCCAGCAGTTCATCGGGGACAGGGAAAGCCAACGTCCTGACTTTC
NA	NA	TRBV7-3	TRBJ2-6	CASSYGRAGANVLTF	TGTGCCAGCAGCTACGGTCGTGCTGGGGCCAACGTCCTGACTTTC
many	TRBD2	TRBV6-2/TRBV6-3	TRBJ2-3	CASKKGRVAHQDTQYF	TGTGCCAGCAAAAAGGGGAGGGTCGCACATCAAGATACGCAGTATTTT
many	TRBD2	TRBV18	TRBJ2-1	CASSPLGLAGASYNEQFF	TGTGCCAGCTCACCCCTGGGCCTAGCGGGGGCCTCCTACAATGAGCAGTTCTTC
few	NA	TRBV10-3	TRBJ1-1	CAISESAGLGTEAFF	TGTGCCATCAGTGAGTCAGCGGGGTTAGGCACTGAAGCTTTCTTT
NA	TRBD1	TRBV6-2/TRBV6-3	TRBJ2-1	CASSPGTEPYNEQFF	TGTGCCAGCAGCCCCGGGACAGAACCCTACAATGAGCAGTTCTTC
many	TRBD1	TRBV6-6	TRBJ2-4	CASSYGQGISIQYF	TGTGCCAGCAGTTATGGACAGGGGATATCCATTCAGTACTTC
few	TRBD1	TRBV7-2	TRBJ1-1	CASSLVRDRVVNTEAFF	TGTGCCAGCAGCTTAGTTCGGGACAGGGTGGTGAACACTGAAGCTTTCTTT
many	NA	TRBV25-1	TRBJ2-3	CASSEGRWQFTDTQYF	TGTGCCAGCAGTGAAGGCAGGTGGCAGTTCACAGATACGCAGTATTTT
few	NA	TRBV29-1	TRBJ1-1	CSVERGINTGAFF	TGCAGCGTTGAAAGGGGGATCAACACTGGAGCTTTCTTT
NA	NA	TRBV28	TRBJ1-5	CASSLYTSQHF	TGTGCCAGCAGTCTCTACACCTCCCAGCATTTT
many	NA	TRBV5-6	TRBJ2-3	CASIHLASGTDTQYF	TGTGCCAGCATCCACTTAGCTAGCGGCACAGATACGCAGTATTTT
once	NA	TRBV6-2/TRBV6-3	TRBJ2-7	CASRAATGAYEQYF	TGTGCCAGCAGGGCAGCGACAGGTGCCTACGAGCAGTACTTC
few	NA	TRBV7-2	TRBJ1-6	CASSSRDGHNSPLHF	TGTGCCAGCAGCTCCCGGGACGGGCATAATTCACCCCTCCACTTT
NA	NA	TRBV4-2	TRBJ2-5	CASSQNPAKGGAETQYF	TGTGCCAGCAGCCAAAACCCGGCTAAGGGCGGGGCGGAGACCCAGTACTTC
many	NA	TRBV6-5	TRBJ2-7	CASSSHRVEEQYF	TGTGCCAGCAGCTCCCACAGGGTTGAAGAGCAGTACTTC